Reported below is one T cell receptor (beta chain). Its antigen remains unknown. This sample was taken from a study of blood T cells in healthy people across ages. Overall study results and limits: Versus aged donors, long-lived donors had higher diversity and more naive CD4+ cells. Across the age range, TCR beta diversity per million T cells fell in a roughly linear way. Diversity estimates drawn from one million T cells were deemed underestimates.

Alongside a J-beta primer mix, a sample-barcoded 5' primer served in a second PCR lasting 7 to 11 cycles. Carrying 12 random nucleotides, a template-switch adaptor labeled each individual cDNA molecule. Using its own MiXCR run on the 5' RACE reads, TCRdb lists one record per CDR3 protein. The table lists hundreds of thousands of distinct CDR3 sequences, roughly 50% of them singletons. Source material: blood. This receptor was obtained from a woman aged 55 to 70 in good health.

The CDR3 DNA is TGTGCCAGCATGACAGGAGCCTATGGCTACACCTTC. Translation gives CASMTGAYGYTF. V gene TRBV2 combines with J gene TRBJ1-2; TRBD1 is a possible D gene (6 bases). The V end was cut by 7 bases, the J end by 4 bases, with 10 bases between. Germline CDR1 reads SNHLY; CDR2 reads FYNNEI. The CDR3 is 12 amino acids.